This is a list of T cell receptor beta chains from one sample in a study of blood T cell repertoires in COVID-19. Using immunoSEQ multiplex PCR, the repertoire was profiled, and TCRdb retains in-frame clones only, with some absent. Altogether some 320,000 clones are present, approximately 91% being singletons, with the ten largest covering 4.5% to 5.5%. Sequencing input: PBMCs or T cells enriched from blood (not recorded which). These receptors were obtained from a man in his 60s who had recovered from COVID-19. The CDR3 runs from the conserved cysteine through the conserved F or W. The D gene is left open where the match is weak. Not all rows give a size; the values are once, few, many and, for expanded clones, a class.

v_gene: TRBV3-1/TRBV3-2
abundance: NA
len: 15
d_gene: TRBD2
j_gene: TRBJ2-5
CDR3nt: TGTGCCAGCAGACCCCCTAGCGGGAGAGGGGAGACCCAGTACTTC
CDR3aa: CASRPPSGRGETQYF

v_gene: TRBV6-5
abundance: NA
len: 14
d_gene: NA
j_gene: TRBJ1-1
CDR3nt: TGTGCCAGCACCCCTAGGGAGTGGAACACTGAAGCTTTCTTT
CDR3aa: CASTPREWNTEAFF

v_gene: TRBV7-6
abundance: NA
len: 17
d_gene: NA
j_gene: TRBJ2-1
CDR3nt: TGTGCCAGCAGGGAAAGAGGAGGGGCGGCCTCCTACAATGAGCAGTTCTTC
CDR3aa: CASRERGGAASYNEQFF

v_gene: TRBV5-4
abundance: once
len: 14
d_gene: NA
j_gene: TRBJ2-2
CDR3nt: TGTGCCAGCAGCTTGGGGGTAGCAACCGGGGAGCTGTTTTTT
CDR3aa: CASSLGVATGELFF

v_gene: TRBV15
abundance: NA
len: 17
d_gene: TRBD2
j_gene: TRBJ2-1
CDR3nt: TGTGCCACCAGCACCTACACGGCGGCGGGAGGGCGTAATGAGCAGTTCTTC
CDR3aa: CATSTYTAAGGRNEQFF

v_gene: TRBV5-1
abundance: NA
len: 14
d_gene: NA
j_gene: TRBJ1-3
CDR3nt: TGCGCCAGCAGCCCCACAGGCTCTGGAAACACCATATATTTT
CDR3aa: CASSPTGSGNTIYF

v_gene: TRBV4-1
abundance: few
len: 16
d_gene: NA
j_gene: TRBJ2-1
CDR3nt: TGCGCCAGCAGCCAAGACGGGTCAGGGGCATGGGATGAGCAGTTCTTC
CDR3aa: CASSQDGSGAWDEQFF

v_gene: TRBV4-3
abundance: once
len: 14
d_gene: TRBD1
j_gene: TRBJ2-5
CDR3nt: TGCGCCAGCAGCCGGGAAGACAGGGGAGAGACCCAGTACTTC
CDR3aa: CASSREDRGETQYF

v_gene: TRBV3-1/TRBV3-2
abundance: NA
len: 17
d_gene: TRBD2
j_gene: TRBJ2-1
CDR3nt: TGTGCCAGCAGCCCCCGACTAGCGGGAGGCTACTACAATGAGCAGTTCTTC
CDR3aa: CASSPRLAGGYYNEQFF

v_gene: TRBV7-2
abundance: NA
len: 16
d_gene: TRBD1
j_gene: TRBJ1-2
CDR3nt: TGTGCCAGCAGCTTAGGAGGGACAGGGGGCGCCTATGGCTACACCTTC
CDR3aa: CASSLGGTGGAYGYTF

v_gene: TRBV3-1/TRBV3-2
abundance: NA
len: 15
d_gene: TRBD2
j_gene: TRBJ2-7
CDR3nt: TGTGCCAGCAGCCTACTAGCGACCAGCTCCTACGAGCAGTACTTC
CDR3aa: CASSLLATSSYEQYF

v_gene: TRBV28
abundance: NA
len: 13
d_gene: NA
j_gene: TRBJ1-5
CDR3nt: TGTGCCAGCAGTCGGCTAGACAATCAGCCCCAGCATTTT
CDR3aa: CASSRLDNQPQHF

v_gene: TRBV11-3
abundance: few
len: 15
d_gene: TRBD1
j_gene: TRBJ2-3
CDR3nt: TGTGCCAGCAGCCTAGGACAGGGGGACACAGATACGCAGTATTTT
CDR3aa: CASSLGQGDTDTQYF

v_gene: TRBV28
abundance: NA
len: 14
d_gene: NA
j_gene: TRBJ1-5
CDR3nt: TGTGCCAGCCAGGCTGGGTCTAGCAATCAGCCCCAGCATTTT
CDR3aa: CASQAGSSNQPQHF

v_gene: TRBV11-2
abundance: once
len: 17
d_gene: TRBD2
j_gene: TRBJ2-1
CDR3nt: TGTGCCAGCAGCAGGAGGTGGTCTAGCGGGAGCCAGGAGGAGCAGTTCTTC
CDR3aa: CASSRRWSSGSQEEQFF

v_gene: TRBV9
abundance: NA
len: 18
d_gene: NA
j_gene: TRBJ1-5
CDR3nt: TGTGCCAGCAGCGTAGTTACTAGGGCGACAGCGGGGGGTCAGCCCCAGCATTTT
CDR3aa: CASSVVTRATAGGQPQHF

v_gene: TRBV24-1
abundance: NA
len: 14
d_gene: NA
j_gene: TRBJ1-6
CDR3nt: TGTGCCACCAGTGGAACAGGATTTAATTCACCCCTCCACTTT
CDR3aa: CATSGTGFNSPLHF

v_gene: TRBV29-1
abundance: NA
len: 13
d_gene: TRBD1
j_gene: TRBJ1-5
CDR3nt: TGCAGCGTTGTTGGGACAGAGAATCAGCCCCAGCATTTT
CDR3aa: CSVVGTENQPQHF

v_gene: TRBV5-1
abundance: NA
len: 14
d_gene: NA
j_gene: TRBJ1-1
CDR3nt: TGCGCCAGCAGCTTGGACAGGATGAACACTGAAGCTTTCTTT
CDR3aa: CASSLDRMNTEAFF

v_gene: TRBV28
abundance: NA
len: 15
d_gene: TRBD1
j_gene: TRBJ1-5
CDR3nt: TGTGCCAGCAGCCGCCCCAGGGGGTACAATCAGCCCCAGCATTTT
CDR3aa: CASSRPRGYNQPQHF

v_gene: TRBV28
abundance: NA
len: 14
d_gene: NA
j_gene: TRBJ2-3
CDR3nt: TGTGCCAGCAGTACATACCCCGGGTTAAATACGCAGTATTTT
CDR3aa: CASSTYPGLNTQYF

v_gene: TRBV2
abundance: NA
len: 13
d_gene: NA
j_gene: TRBJ1-6
CDR3nt: TGTGCCAGCATCGGGGGCTATAATTCACCCCTCCACTTT
CDR3aa: CASIGGYNSPLHF

v_gene: TRBV27
abundance: NA
len: 17
d_gene: TRBD1
j_gene: TRBJ1-4
CDR3nt: TGTGCCAGCAGCCTACTCTTCTCCGGGACAGGTTATGAAAAACTGTTTTTT
CDR3aa: CASSLLFSGTGYEKLFF

v_gene: TRBV5-1
abundance: once
len: 16
d_gene: NA
j_gene: TRBJ1-2
CDR3nt: TGCGCCAGCAGCTTGGAGGTAGCAGGGATCGACTATGGCTACACCTTC
CDR3aa: CASSLEVAGIDYGYTF

v_gene: TRBV11-2
abundance: NA
len: 15
d_gene: NA
j_gene: TRBJ2-7
CDR3nt: TGTGCCAGCAGAATGCTCCTCGGGATTACTTACGAGCAGTACTTC
CDR3aa: CASRMLLGITYEQYF

v_gene: TRBV6-5
abundance: NA
len: 14
d_gene: NA
j_gene: TRBJ2-5
CDR3nt: TGTGCCAGCACGAAAAGCGGCAGGATGGAGACCCAGTACTTC
CDR3aa: CASTKSGRMETQYF

v_gene: TRBV23-1
abundance: NA
len: 19
d_gene: TRBD2
j_gene: TRBJ2-3
CDR3nt: TGCGCCAGCAGTCAATCTTGGGCACAGGGACTAGCGGACACAGATACGCAGTATTTT
CDR3aa: CASSQSWAQGLADTDTQYF

v_gene: TRBV28
abundance: NA
len: 15
d_gene: TRBD1
j_gene: TRBJ1-5
CDR3nt: TGTGCCAGCAGTCAGGGACAGGGAGGTGCTCAGCCCCAGCATTTT
CDR3aa: CASSQGQGGAQPQHF

v_gene: TRBV27
abundance: NA
len: 15
d_gene: TRBD1
j_gene: TRBJ2-7
CDR3nt: TGTGCCAGCAGACAACTCGGACAGGGGGCGGAAGAGCAGTACTTC
CDR3aa: CASRQLGQGAEEQYF

v_gene: TRBV5-1
abundance: NA
len: 13
d_gene: NA
j_gene: TRBJ1-5
CDR3nt: TGCGCCAGCAGACTACAGGGTGATCAGCCCCAGCATTTT
CDR3aa: CASRLQGDQPQHF